This T cell receptor beta chain was observed in a study of cytomegalovirus exposure and HLA in healthy donors. With 60 Vbeta and 13 Jbeta primers, the PCR was carried out. TCRdb's table, derived via immunoSEQ multiplex PCR, lists solely in-frame clones and lacks some. The sample table sets out 150,000 to 200,000 clones. Study-wide points: CMV serostatus was the only recorded immune exposure for donors. What a later analysis showed was that several of the most significant clusters appeared linked to common viral pathogens. Among CMV-associated TCR beta chains, most appeared HLA-restricted in a later analysis. It was reported that the classifier diagnosed cytomegalovirus status with high specificity and sensitivity in both the original and validation cohorts.

A note on this clone: Its antigen is still unknown.

Per the germline V gene, CDR1 is SGHTA and CDR2 is FQGNSA. The CDR3 is made up of 11 amino acids. The V and J ends lost 4 bases and 11 bases respectively, with 11 bases between them. Sequencing was carried out using PBMCs. This TCR was sampled from a woman younger than 35 in good health and CMV-seropositive. The rearrangement joins TRBV7-2 to TRBJ2-5, with D possibly being TRBD2 (5 bases). The CDR3 sequence: CASSSGLSQYF. The CDR3 DNA reads as TGTGCCAGCAGCTCCGGACTTTCACAGTACTTC.